Each of the 30 T cell receptor beta chains below was sequenced from the same sample in a study of T-cell memory formation after mild COVID-19. TCRdb re-called the 5' RACE reads with MiXCR, one entry per CDR3 protein. The sample lists about 33,000 distinct CDR3 sequences; roughly 21% were seen once. Source material: PBMCs or a T cell subset sorted from them (not recorded which). These receptors came from an adult who had mild COVID-19 (a few samples of this study predate the infection). Cell type and time point are not known.

The V call is TRBV10-3, the J call TRBJ2-5; TRBD1 matches 7 bases. This CDR3 has 13 residues. V was clipped by 11 bases and J by 2 bases; unmatched bases: 8. From germline, CDR1 is ENHRY and CDR2 SYGVKD. The CDR3 here is CAVGQEKQETQYF. In DNA, the CDR3 is TGTGCCGTCGGACAGGAGAAACAAGAGACCCAGTACTTC.

This clonotype was observed at least ten times. The chain is built from TRBV12-3 or TRBV12-4 and TRBJ1-5, with a possible D match to TRBD1 (6 bases). CDR3 length: 13 residues. Trimming stripped 6 bases from V and 3 bases from J, with 9 bases between. CDR3 sequence: CASRWTDNQPQHF. The DNA for the CDR3 is TGTGCCAGCAGATGGACAGACAATCAGCCCCAGCATTTT.

This clonotype showed up just once. The rearrangement joins TRBV5-1 to TRBJ2-7; D call uncertain. Trimming cost V 0 bases and J 3 bases, with 10 bases left between them. The CDR3 has 14 amino acids. Germline V gene data show CDR1 as SGHRS and CDR2 as YFSETQ. The chain's CDR3 is CASSLDGVVYEQYF. The CDR3 coding sequence is TGCGCCAGCAGCTTGGATGGGGTCGTCTACGAGCAGTACTTC.

The V call is TRBV4-1, the J call TRBJ2-2; possibly TRBD1 or TRBD2 for D (6 bases each). Trimming removed 4 bases at V and 6 bases at J, with 18 bases between. This CDR3 has 16 residues. From germline, CDR1 is MGHRA and CDR2 YSYEKL. CDR3 loop: CASSRLGGLNPGELFF. DNA of the CDR3: TGCGCCAGCAGCCGCCTCGGGGGCCTAAACCCCGGGGAGCTGTTTTTT.

The chain combines TRBV4-1 with TRBJ2-7; TRBD1 matches at 9 bases. CDR3 length: 14 residues. CDR1 is MGHRA and CDR2 is YSYEKL in the germline V gene. The V segment lost 3 bases and the J segment 1 base; nucleotides outside the gene matches: 1. CDR3 DNA sequence: TGCGCCAGCAGCCAGGGACAGGGTTCCTACGAGCAGTACTTC. It specifies CASSQGQGSYEQYF.

This clonotype was detected ten times or more. The gene calls are TRBV12-3 or TRBV12-4 and TRBJ2-6; unclear D gene. Trimming removed 6 bases from V and 2 bases from J, with 11 bases in between. CDR3 length: 15 amino acids. The CDR3 nucleotides are TGTGCCAGCAGCCAAAACCGAGCTGGGGCCAACGTCCTGACTTTC. Translation: CASSQNRAGANVLTF.

The table lists this clonotype with many counts. In DNA, the CDR3 is TGTGCCAGCAGTTACTACAGGGGCAATCAGCCCCAGCATTTT. Translating gives CASSYYRGNQPQHF. The chain employs TRBV27 and TRBJ1-5; TRBD1 is a possible D gene (6 bases). This CDR3 has 14 amino acids. CDR1 and CDR2 (germline): MNHEY, SMNVEV (reference sequence). The ends were cut back, 4 bases at V and 2 bases at J, with 9 bases in the middle.

This clonotype was counted at least ten times. The J gene is TRBJ1-4, the V gene TRBV7-9; no clear D gene. Trimming removed 5 bases at V and 0 bases at J, with 16 bases between. Germline CDR1 reads SEHNR; CDR2 reads FQNEAQ (reference sequence). This CDR3 region has 17 residues. The chain's CDR3 is CASSPRKGVATNEKLFF. The DNA of the CDR3 is TGTGCCAGCAGCCCCCGAAAGGGAGTTGCAACTAATGAAAAACTGTTTTTT.

The chain employs TRBV11-1 and TRBJ1-1, with D tentatively TRBD1 (5 bases). This CDR3 is built from 14 residues. In germline, CDR1 is SGHAT, CDR2 FQDESV (reference sequence). V was shortened by 1 base and J by 5 bases, with 11 bases between the two germline ends. CDR3: CASSLGRAGTEAFF. The CDR3 bases are TGTGCCAGCAGCTTAGGCAGGGCGGGTACTGAAGCTTTCTTT.

This clonotype occurred many times. The chain has TRBV20-1 and TRBJ2-3; D may be TRBD1 or TRBD2 (5 bases each). V dropped 6 bases and J dropped 0 bases, with 19 bases sitting between them. This CDR3 contains 16 residues. The V gene's germline CDR1 is DFQATT and CDR2 SNEGSKA (reference sequence). CDR3 nucleotide sequence: TGCAGTGCCATCCCTCCCCCGGGGCCTAGCACAGATACGCAGTATTTT. Its translation is CSAIPPPGPSTDTQYF.

This clonotype showed up many times. The V call is TRBV20-1, the J call TRBJ1-2; tentatively, D is TRBD1 (5 bases). CDR1 is DFQATT and CDR2 is SNEGSKA in the germline V gene (reference sequence). The V end was cut by 4 bases, the J end by 5 bases, with 14 bases between. The CDR3 contains 13 residues. CDR3 sequence reads: CSAMMGRIYGYTF. The DNA of the CDR3 is TGCAGTGCTATGATGGGGCGAATTTATGGCTACACCTTC.

V gene TRBV12-3 or TRBV12-4 combines with J gene TRBJ1-1; D is undetermined. V was pared by 6 bases and J by 3 bases, with 11 bases between. This CDR3 is built from 13 residues. CDR3 amino acids: CASRKVAHTEAFF. CDR3 nucleotide sequence: TGTGCCAGCAGAAAAGTGGCGCACACTGAAGCTTTCTTT.

This clonotype was recorded many times. The chain carries TRBV3-1 and TRBJ2-2; maybe TRBD2 (6 bases). Trimming removed 4 bases from V and 5 bases from J, with 17 bases in between. Germline-derived CDR1 and CDR2 are LGHDT and YNNKEL (reference sequence). This CDR3 region has 16 residues. The CDR3 is CASSRKWEAQTGELFF. The CDR3 nucleotides read TGTGCCAGCAGCCGGAAGTGGGAGGCCCAAACCGGGGAGCTGTTTTTT.

This rearrangement joins TRBV5-1 to TRBJ2-7; tentative D call: TRBD2 (5 bases). The CDR3 runs to 13 residues. The germline CDR1 and CDR2 sequences are SGHRS and YFSETQ. Trimming removed 7 bases from V and 6 bases from J, with 17 bases in between. CDR3 in amino acids: CASGRVGRIEQYF. The CDR3 region has the DNA TGCGCCAGCGGGAGAGTAGGGCGGATCGAGCAGTACTTC. Full variable domain (missing parts from reference TRBV5-1 and TRBJ2-7): KAGVTQTPRYLIKTRGQQVTLSCSPISGHRSVSWYQQTPGQGLQFLFEYFSETQRNKGNFPGRFSGRQFSNSRSEMNVSTLELGDSALYLCASGRVGRIEQYFGPGTRLTVT.

The V gene is TRBV20-1, the J gene TRBJ1-1; maybe TRBD1 (6 bases). The germline V gene encodes CDR1 DFQATT and CDR2 SNEGSKA (reference sequence). V was trimmed by 2 bases and J by 5 bases, leaving 12 bases between them. This CDR3 has 13 residues. CDR3 sequence: CSARNTRGTEAFF. CDR3 DNA sequence: TGCAGTGCTAGAAACACCAGGGGTACTGAAGCTTTCTTT.

This clonotype has at least ten counts. The CDR3 DNA reads as TGCGCCAGCAGCTTGACTAGCGAATCTAGCACAGATACGCAGTATTTT. Translated: CASSLTSESSTDTQYF. The chain employs TRBV5-1 and TRBJ2-3, with 7 bases lining up with TRBD2. Germline CDR1 is SGHRS and CDR2 is YFSETQ. This CDR3 region has 16 residues. J lost 0 bases, V lost 1 base, and 5 bases had no gene match.

This clonotype was seen a handful of times. The chain recombines TRBV7-3 with TRBJ1-3; the D is unclear. CDR1 and CDR2 (germline): SGHTA, FQGTGA. The CDR3 covers 14 residues. Trimming shortened V by 5 bases and J by 0 bases, and 8 bases separated the two germline ends. For the CDR3, the DNA is TGTGCCAGCAGCCGGTCCTACTCTGGAAACACCATATATTTT. Translated: CASSRSYSGNTIYF.

This clonotype occurred many times. V gene TRBV18 combines with J gene TRBJ2-3; 9 nucleotides line up with TRBD2. The J segment lost 4 bases and the V segment lost 0 bases, leaving 5 bases of the junction unmatched. CDR3 length equals 16 residues. CDR1 is KGHSH, CDR2 LQKENI, per germline. CDR3 in amino acids: CASSPPVLAGPDTQYF. CDR3 in DNA: TGTGCCAGCTCACCACCCGTACTAGCGGGCCCAGATACGCAGTATTTT.

This clonotype was counted many times. The chain is built from TRBV5-1 and TRBJ2-4; D not certain. V was shortened by 2 bases and J by 5 bases, with 17 bases between the two germline ends. This CDR3 has 16 residues. CDR1 is SGHRS, CDR2 YFSETQ, per germline. In DNA, the CDR3 is TGCGCCAGCAGCTTTAACCCTTCTAGGTCGGAAAACATTCAGTACTTC. This translates into CASSFNPSRSENIQYF.

This clonotype was observed many times. The chain has TRBV20-1 and TRBJ1-6, with 7 bases fitting TRBD1. CDR1 is DFQATT, CDR2 SNEGSKA, per germline (reference sequence). V gave up 7 bases and J gave up 8 bases; unmatched junction bases: 11. The CDR3 runs 14 residues. CDR3 amino acids: CSVMPGTVYSPLHF. For the CDR3, the DNA is TGCAGTGTGATGCCGGGGACAGTATATTCACCCCTCCACTTT.

This rearrangement joins TRBV13 to TRBJ2-2; TRBD1 is a possible D gene (5 bases). The V and J ends lost 0 bases and 4 bases respectively, with 6 bases between them. Looked up from germline, CDR1 is PRHDT and CDR2 is FYEKMQ (reference sequence). The CDR3 sequence is 14 residues long. The CDR3 sequence: CASSLGQGTGELFF. In nucleotides, the CDR3 is TGTGCCAGCAGCTTAGGCCAGGGCACCGGGGAGCTGTTTTTT.

This clonotype was counted many times. This CDR3 reads CASSPKGQGISYEQYF. The DNA for the CDR3 is TGTGCCAGCAGCCCTAAGGGACAGGGGATCTCCTACGAGCAGTACTTC. The chain recombines TRBV5-5 with TRBJ2-7; 10 bases map to TRBD1. Germline lookup yields CDR1 SGHKS and CDR2 YYEKEE (reference sequence). CDR3 size: 16 residues. The trim removed 4 bases at V and 0 bases at J, leaving 7 bases unmatched.

This clonotype came up many times. The rearrangement uses TRBV7-9 and TRBJ1-1; unclear D gene. The V and J ends lost 5 bases and 1 base respectively, with 5 bases between them. The germline gives CDR1 SEHNR, CDR2 FQNEAQ (reference sequence). The CDR3 runs 12 residues. CDR3 amino acids: CASSTENTEAFF. The DNA for the CDR3 is TGTGCCAGCAGCACGGAGAACACTGAAGCTTTCTTT.

Many counts were recorded for this clonotype. The chain has TRBV28 and TRBJ2-5; D perhaps matches TRBD1 (6 bases). Per germline, CDR1 MDHEN and CDR2 SYDVKM. V lost 7 bases to trimming and J lost 2 bases, with 8 bases between them. The CDR3 sequence is 12 residues long. The CDR3 loop reads CASTGVQETQYF. The CDR3 coding sequence is TGTGCCAGCACAGGGGTACAAGAGACCCAGTACTTC.

This clonotype was counted many times. V is TRBV15 and J is TRBJ2-5; no clear D gene. Germline assignment: CDR1 LNHNV and CDR2 YYDKDF (reference sequence). The CDR3 is made up of 15 amino acids. Between the trimmed V and J ends, which lost 0 bases and 0 bases, there was a span of 8 bases. The chain's CDR3 is CATSRDLRDQETQYF. DNA of the CDR3: TGTGCCACCAGCAGAGATCTCCGGGACCAAGAGACCCAGTACTTC.

This clonotype was seen at least ten times. The chain recombines TRBV10-3 with TRBJ1-1; D gene ambiguous. CDR1 and CDR2 from the germline V gene are ENHRY and SYGVKD. Trimming shortened V by 4 bases and J by 3 bases, and 9 bases separated the two germline ends. The CDR3 extends over 13 amino acids. This CDR3 is CAISGRSDTEAFF. The DNA of the CDR3 is TGTGCCATCAGTGGACGGAGTGACACTGAAGCTTTCTTT.

There are many counts of this clonotype. The chain has TRBV2 and TRBJ1-2; unclear D gene. Deletions cut 0 bases from V and 7 bases from J, with 9 bases between. Per germline, CDR1 SNHLY and CDR2 FYNNEI. The CDR3 has 13 residues. The CDR3 spells CASSEARRGGYTF. The CDR3 DNA follows: TGTGCCAGCAGTGAAGCGCGGCGAGGTGGCTACACCTTC.

This chain joins TRBV29-1 and TRBJ2-5; D unclear. The CDR3 is 14 residues long. Per germline, CDR1 SQVTM and CDR2 ANQGSEA. Between the trimmed V and J ends, which lost 6 bases and 3 bases, there was a span of 17 bases. CDR3 nucleotide sequence: TGCAGCGTCCGCCCTCCCAGGCAGAAAGAGACCCAGTACTTC. It specifies CSVRPPRQKETQYF.

The V gene is TRBV7-9, the J gene TRBJ2-5; a possible D gene is TRBD2 (6 bases). The CDR3 covers 12 residues. V was shortened by 1 base and J by 10 bases, with 10 bases between the two germline ends. CDR1 is SEHNR, CDR2 FQNEAQ, per germline (reference sequence). CDR3 DNA: TGTGCCAGCAGCTTAGTGCGGGACGGCCAGTACTTC. It codes for CASSLVRDGQYF.

This clonotype was seen at least ten times. The V and J genes are TRBV9 and TRBJ2-5; D is undetermined. Trimming took off 4 bases at V and 5 bases at J, with 15 bases between the two ends. The CDR3 has 14 amino acids. CDR1 is SGDLS and CDR2 is YYNGEE in the germline V gene. The CDR3 nucleotides are TGTGCCAGCAGCCTCAGACCCTCAGAGGAGACCCAGTACTTC. This codes for CASSLRPSEETQYF.